What follows are 24 T cell receptor beta chains derived from one specimen sequenced in a study of T cells expressing NK-cell markers. From its re-call of the 5' RACE reads, TCRdb lists each CDR3 protein once, without DNA. The listing records approximately 170,000 distinct CDR3 sequences. The sequencing sample was made of blood T cells: a sorted CD56 or NKG2C T cell subset, CD4+ or CD8+ T cells, or bulk PBMC T cells (not recorded which). The receptor set was obtained from a man between 18 and 69 years old in good health.

J is TRBJ2-1 and V is TRBV4-1; TCRdb outputs TRBD2, but without DNA this stays unchecked. The CDR3 is 17 residues long. The V gene's germline CDR1 is MGHRA and CDR2 YSYEKL. The CDR3 spells CASSQDPGTSVYNEQFF.

The V and J genes are TRBV5-6 and TRBJ2-5; the TCRdb call, TRBD2, lacks DNA for checking. This CDR3 contains 14 residues. Germline assignment: CDR1 SGHDT and CDR2 YYEEEE. The CDR3 sequence is CASSLLAARETQYF.

The chain employs TRBV12-3 or TRBV12-4 and TRBJ1-1; TCRdb's D call of TRBD1 is untestable without DNA. CDR3 length: 17 residues. The CDR3 sequence: CASTLGAPGGNGTEAFF.

The chain couples TRBV10-3 to TRBJ2-1; the D call of TRBD2 rests on TCRdb alone, since no DNA is present to check it. CDR3 length: 16 amino acids. Germline V lookup: CDR1 ENHRY, CDR2 SYGVKD. The CDR3 reads CAISRTSGPSYNEQFF.

The chain employs TRBV5-1 and TRBJ2-1; the D gene TCRdb calls, TRBD2, cannot be checked with no DNA. The germline V gene encodes CDR1 SGHRS and CDR2 YFSETQ. The length of the CDR3 is 17 residues. CDR3 amino acids: CASSSRLAGSSYNEQFF.

The chain links TRBV9 to TRBJ2-5. CDR1 and CDR2 (germline): SGDLS, YYNGEE. The CDR3 consists of 13 residues. CDR3 residues: CASSASWTETQYF.

This chain connects TRBV5-1 to TRBJ1-6; TCRdb's D gene call, TRBD1, goes unchecked for lack of DNA. Germline V CDR1 and CDR2: SGHRS, YFSETQ. CDR3 length equals 15 residues. The CDR3: CASSFGQGANSPLHF.

This sequence joins TRBV20-1 and TRBJ2-1; the D gene TCRdb calls, TRBD2, cannot be checked with no DNA. CDR3 size: 14 residues. Germline V lookup: CDR1 DFQATT, CDR2 SNEGSKA (reference sequence). Here the CDR3 reads CSARDGTSINEQFF.

The chain recombines TRBV7-2 with TRBJ2-5; TCRdb's D call, TRBD2, is unchecked because there is no DNA. Germline values: CDR1 SGHTA, CDR2 FQGNSA. The CDR3 loop spans 15 amino acids. The chain's CDR3 is CASSSLGGWQETQYF.

The V and J genes are TRBV5-5 and TRBJ2-7; there is no DNA to check the TCRdb D call of TRBD1. CDR1 and CDR2 (germline): SGHKS, YYEKEE (reference sequence). This CDR3 comprises 14 residues. The CDR3 protein is CASSLGTDSYEQYF.

The V gene is TRBV12-3 or TRBV12-4, the J gene TRBJ1-6. The CDR3 has 14 residues. The CDR3 is CASSLKTYNSPLHF.

The gene calls are TRBV14 and TRBJ2-2; TCRdb selects TRBD2, and the lack of DNA leaves this call unchecked. CDR3 length equals 20 residues. In germline, CDR1 is SGHDN, CDR2 FVKESK. The CDR3 reads CASSQGSLLRTTKNTGELFF.

This chain links TRBV5-5 with TRBJ1-5. This CDR3 spans 14 amino acids. The germline V gene has CDR1 SGHKS and CDR2 YYEKEE (reference sequence). CDR3 sequence reads: CASSLEPGNQPQHF.

The rearrangement links TRBV12-3 or TRBV12-4 to TRBJ1-1. The CDR3 extends over 13 amino acids. The CDR3 sequence is CASSSELYTEAFF.

The V and J genes are TRBV5-1 and TRBJ1-1; the D gene TCRdb calls, TRBD1, cannot be checked with no DNA. The germline CDR1 and CDR2 sequences are SGHRS and YFSETQ. The CDR3 runs to 13 residues. CDR3 in amino acids: CASKTADGVEAFF.

V gene TRBV10-3 combines with J gene TRBJ2-2; TCRdb indicates TRBD1, and absent DNA this call remains unverified. The CDR3 is made up of 13 amino acids. Germline loops: CDR1 ENHRY, CDR2 SYGVKD. CDR3 amino acids: CAIRTDPTGELFF.

The genes are TRBV20-1 and TRBJ2-5. Germline V gene lookup returns CDR1 DFQATT and CDR2 SNEGSKA (reference sequence). The CDR3 contains 14 residues. CDR3 residues: CSARGGNEQETQYF.

The chain combines TRBV6-5 with TRBJ2-1. The CDR3 runs to 17 residues. The V gene's germline CDR1 is MNHEY and CDR2 SVGAGI. The CDR3 spells CASSYSTSGLLYNEQFF.

The gene calls are TRBV27 and TRBJ2-1. Germline-derived CDR1 and CDR2 are MNHEY and SMNVEV (reference sequence). CDR3 length: 13 residues. The CDR3 reads CASSWNGLNEQFF.

V is TRBV7-9 and J is TRBJ2-1. Germline V lookup: CDR1 SEHNR, CDR2 FQNEAQ (reference sequence). This CDR3 contains 14 residues. CDR3 in amino acids: CASSSATVYNEQFF. Full variable domain (remainder filled in from reference TRBV7-9 and TRBJ2-1): DTGVSQNPRHKITKRGQNVTFRCDPISEHNRLYWYRQTLGQGPEFLTYFQNEAQLEKSRLLSDRFSAERPKGSFSTLEIQRTEQGDSAMYLCASSSATVYNEQFFGPGTRLTVL.

V gene TRBV3-1 combines with J gene TRBJ2-5; TCRdb returns TRBD1, unconfirmable since there is no DNA. Per germline, CDR1 LGHDT and CDR2 YNNKEL (reference sequence). This CDR3 is built from 17 residues. The CDR3 loop reads CASSHPIGQGGQETQYF.

This chain uses TRBV10-2 with TRBJ1-1. There are 13 residues in the CDR3. Per the germline V gene, CDR1 is WSHSY and CDR2 is SAAADI. Here the CDR3 reads CASSEGGNTEAFF.

The gene calls are TRBV7-6 and TRBJ2-3; TCRdb returns TRBD1, unconfirmable since there is no DNA. The CDR3 is 14 amino acids. The germline V gene encodes CDR1 SGHVS and CDR2 FNYEAQ. CDR3 sequence: CASSSRGGTDTQYF.

The V call is TRBV28, the J call TRBJ1-2; TCRdb picks TRBD1, but there is no DNA to check that call. Per the germline V gene, CDR1 is MDHEN and CDR2 is SYDVKM. CDR3 size: 15 residues. This chain's CDR3 is CASSLAGQTNYGYTF.